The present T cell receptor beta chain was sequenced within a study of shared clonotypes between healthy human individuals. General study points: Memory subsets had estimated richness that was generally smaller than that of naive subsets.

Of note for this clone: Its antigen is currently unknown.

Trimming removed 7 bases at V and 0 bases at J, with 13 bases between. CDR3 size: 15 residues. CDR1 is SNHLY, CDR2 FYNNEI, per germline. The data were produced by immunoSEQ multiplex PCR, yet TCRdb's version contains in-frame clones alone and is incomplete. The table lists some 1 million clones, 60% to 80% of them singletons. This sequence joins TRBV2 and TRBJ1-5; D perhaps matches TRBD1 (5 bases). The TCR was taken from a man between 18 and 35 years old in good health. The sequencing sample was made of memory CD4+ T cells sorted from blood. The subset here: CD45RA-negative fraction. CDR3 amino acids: CASTSTASSNQPQHF. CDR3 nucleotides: TGTGCCAGCACCTCGACAGCTTCTAGCAATCAGCCCCAGCATTTT.